These 31 T cell receptor beta chains came from one sample sequenced in a study of cytomegalovirus exposure and HLA in healthy donors. Primers: 60 Vbeta forward and 13 Jbeta reverse. The assay was immunoSEQ multiplex PCR, and TCRdb's table has in-frame clones only and misses some. The profile shows 130,000 or so clones, approximately 67% of them singletons. The specimen sequenced was PBMCs. The origin of the receptors is a woman aged 60 to 75 in good health and CMV-seronegative.

The chain has TRBV5-4 and TRBJ2-7; perhaps TRBD1 as D (5 bases). V was pared by 3 bases and J by 4 bases, with 14 bases between. CDR3 length: 14 amino acids. CDR1 and CDR2 (germline): SGHNT, YYREEE (reference sequence). The CDR3 DNA follows: TGTGCCAGCAGCTCGAGAGGACATTCGTACGAGCAGTACTTC. This translates into CASSSRGHSYEQYF.

This rearrangement joins TRBV9 to TRBJ2-6, with 11 bases identical to TRBD1. This CDR3 contains 17 residues. Germline CDR1 is SGDLS and CDR2 is YYNGEE. The ends lost 4 bases at V and 2 bases at J; junction bases unmatched: 5. The CDR3 sequence is CASSPRGQGAGANVLTF. The CDR3 nucleotides read TGTGCCAGCAGCCCACGGGGACAGGGGGCTGGGGCCAACGTCCTGACTTTC.

In its sample, this clone was seen a few times. One end of the junction varies from germline; a read error may be responsible. The chain joins TRBV7-9 to TRBJ2-7; 10 bases agree with TRBD2. The CDR3 totals 16 residues. Germline assignment: CDR1 SEHNR and CDR2 FQNEAQ (reference sequence). CDR3 sequence: CSSSKLAGSGGLEQYF. The CDR3 DNA reads TGTTCCAGCAGTAAACTAGCGGGATCCGGGGGGCTCGAGCAGTACTTC.

This chain links TRBV5-1 with TRBJ2-2; 8 bases fit TRBD1. The CDR3 has 14 amino acids. The V gene's germline CDR1 is SGHRS and CDR2 YFSETQ. J was trimmed by 8 bases and V by 3 bases; bases with no gene match: 6. The CDR3 sequence is CASSSHQGAGELFF. DNA of the CDR3: TGCGCCAGCAGCTCACACCAGGGGGCGGGGGAGCTGTTTTTT.

The V gene is TRBV4-2, the J gene TRBJ2-2, with 8 bases matching TRBD2. The germline CDR1 and CDR2 sequences are LGHNA and YNFKEQ. V shed 3 bases, J shed 0 bases, and the junction held 3 bases outside the gene matches. This CDR3 comprises 16 residues. Written as DNA, the CDR3 is TGTGCCAGCAGCCAGAGACTAGCGCCGAACACCGGGGAGCTGTTTTTT. This encodes CASSQRLAPNTGELFF.

The chain uses TRBV9 and TRBJ1-5; 7 positions agree with TRBD1. After removal of 3 bases from V and 7 bases from J, the junction contained 10 bases not matched to a gene. In germline, CDR1 is SGDLS, CDR2 YYNGEE. This CDR3 is built from 15 residues. The chain's CDR3 is CASSAGQRKEQPQHF. The CDR3 DNA reads TGTGCCAGCAGCGCGGGACAGAGGAAAGAACAGCCCCAGCATTTT.

The V gene is TRBV7-8, the J gene TRBJ2-3; D unclear. There are 13 residues in the CDR3. Trimming shortened V by 3 bases and J by 4 bases, and 8 bases separated the two germline ends. Per the germline V gene, CDR1 is SGHVS and CDR2 is FQNEAQ. The CDR3 nucleotides are TGTGCCAGCAGCTTCCCTCCCGCAGATACGCAGTATTTT. Translation: CASSFPPADTQYF.

The chain carries TRBV15 and TRBJ1-1; 7 bases agree with TRBD1. V shed 6 bases and J 5 bases; nucleotides not matched to a gene: 15. Germline CDR1 reads LNHNV; CDR2 reads YYDKDF (reference sequence). The CDR3 extends over 16 amino acids. The CDR3 region has the DNA TGTGCCACCAGTCCTTACACGGGGGCAGGGGGAACTGAAGCTTTCTTT. It is translated as CATSPYTGAGGTEAFF.

V and J are TRBV5-6 and TRBJ2-3; D possibly corresponds to TRBD2 (6 bases). The CDR3 extends over 15 amino acids. V was shortened by 4 bases and J by 1 base, with 13 bases between the two germline ends. CDR1 is SGHDT and CDR2 is YYEEEE in the germline V gene. CDR3 nucleotide sequence: TGTGCCAGCAGCGGAACCGGGAGTGGCACAGATACGCAGTATTTT. Translating it yields CASSGTGSGTDTQYF.

The chain links TRBV5-6 to TRBJ1-2; D not resolved. Germline V CDR1 and CDR2: SGHDT, YYEEEE. The CDR3 length is 12 residues. The germline V and J ends were trimmed by 3 bases and 6 bases, with 9 bases remaining between them. The CDR3, as DNA: TGTGCCAGCAGCTACCCGGGAGATGGCTACACCTTC. Amino acids: CASSYPGDGYTF.

A word on this clone: At one boundary the junction diverges from the germline segment, which might be a read error. The CDR3 here is CSSSLNPSTGADSYEQYF. In DNA, the CDR3 is TGTTCCAGCAGCTTAAACCCATCGACAGGGGCAGACTCCTACGAGCAGTACTTC. The V gene is TRBV7-9, the J gene TRBJ2-7, with TRBD1 identical over 8 bases. The CDR3 extends over 18 amino acids. Looked up from germline, CDR1 is SEHNR and CDR2 is FQNEAQ (reference sequence).

The chain joins TRBV9 to TRBJ1-3, with TRBD1 matching 7 bases. CDR1 is SGDLS, CDR2 YYNGEE, per germline. The CDR3 is 14 residues long. Trimming removed 2 bases from V and 2 bases from J; junction bases left unmatched: 1. The CDR3 nucleotides read TGTGCCAGCAGCGTGACAGGGCCTGGAAACACCATATATTTT. Amino acid sequence: CASSVTGPGNTIYF.

The V call is TRBV7-2, the J call TRBJ1-2, with 8 bases that match TRBD1. The CDR3 runs to 14 residues. Germline CDR1 reads SGHTA; CDR2 reads FQGNSA. The V segment lost 5 bases and the J segment 4 bases; nucleotides outside the gene matches: 6. In DNA form, the CDR3 reads TGTGCCAGCAGCGACAGGGGACACAGCTATGGCTACACCTTC. Its translation is CASSDRGHSYGYTF. The full variable domain, completed using reference TRBV7-2 and TRBJ1-2, is GAGVSQSPSNKVTEKGKDVELRCDPISGHTALYWYRQSLGQGLEFLIYFQGNSAPDKSGLPSDRFSAERTGGSVSTLTIQRTQQEDSAVYLCASSDRGHSYGYTFGSGTRLTVV.

This clone was detected only once. The CDR3 coding sequence is TGTGCCAGCAGTGAAATCCGGAGCAATCAGCCCCAGCATTTT. Amino acid sequence: CASSEIRSNQPQHF. The V gene is TRBV6-5, the J gene TRBJ1-5, with D hard to call. CDR1 is MNHEY and CDR2 is SVGAGI in the germline V gene. Between the trimmed V and J ends, which lost 5 bases and 1 base, there was a span of 9 bases. The CDR3 has 14 residues.

CDR3 in amino acids: CSVEAGGYNEQFF. CDR3 coding DNA: TGCAGCGTTGAAGCGGGAGGCTACAATGAGCAGTTCTTC. V and J are TRBV29-1 and TRBJ2-1; 7 bases are shared with TRBD2. The germline V gene encodes CDR1 SQVTM and CDR2 ANQGSEA. The CDR3 is 13 residues long. After removal of 1 base from V and 3 bases from J, the junction contained 0 bases not matched to a gene.

This chain uses TRBV5-4 with TRBJ2-3; D is undetermined. The CDR3 extends over 14 amino acids. With 2 bases removed from V and 6 bases from J, the gap between germline ends came to 13 bases. In germline, CDR1 is SGHNT, CDR2 YYREEE (reference sequence). The CDR3, as DNA: TGTGCCAGCAGCTTAGAACTCCCCCCCGATACGCAGTATTTT. Its translation is CASSLELPPDTQYF.

The chain is built from TRBV19 and TRBJ2-1; TRBD2 matches 8 bases. Germline V gene data show CDR1 as LNHDA and CDR2 as SQIVND (reference sequence). There are 16 residues in the CDR3. The junction had 15 bases not matched to a gene; V was cut back by 5 bases and J by 9 bases. CDR3 nucleotide sequence: TGTGCCAGTAGTTTGGACGGGGGGGCGTCGGTAGGTGAGCAGTTCTTC. This encodes CASSLDGGASVGEQFF. The full variable domain, in which reference TRBV19 and TRBJ2-1 provide the parts outside the CDR3, is DGGITQSPKYLFRKEGQNVTLSCEQNLNHDAMYWYRQDPGQGLRLIYYSQIVNDFQKGDIAEGYSVSREKKESFPLTVTSAQKNPTAFYLCASSLDGGASVGEQFFGPGTRLTVL.

In its sample, this clone was seen a few times. The genes are TRBV19 and TRBJ1-5; TRBD1 agrees at 9 bases. The V and J ends lost 5 bases and 5 bases, in that order; junction bases with no gene match: 7. The CDR3 has 15 residues. Germline V gene data show CDR1 as LNHDA and CDR2 as SQIVND (reference sequence). CDR3 amino acids: CASSAGTGFDQPQHF. The CDR3 coding sequence is TGTGCCAGTAGTGCAGGGACAGGGTTCGATCAGCCCCAGCATTTT.

The chain recombines TRBV11-2 with TRBJ2-7; perhaps TRBD2 as D (5 bases). The CDR3 consists of 12 residues. Germline V lookup: CDR1 SGHAT, CDR2 FQNNGV. V was shortened by 5 bases and J by 4 bases, with 9 bases between the two germline ends. The CDR3 DNA reads as TGTGCCAGCAGCCCTCCGGGATACGAGCAGTACTTC. Its translation is CASSPPGYEQYF.

This chain connects TRBV4-3 to TRBJ1-5; the D gene is possibly TRBD1 (5 bases). Between the trimmed V and J ends, which lost 1 base and 6 bases, there was a span of 13 bases. The germline CDR1 and CDR2 sequences are LGHNA and YSLEER. This CDR3 region has 15 residues. This chain's CDR3 is CASSQGTGVSQPQHF. The CDR3 DNA is TGCGCCAGCAGCCAAGGCACAGGAGTAAGTCAGCCCCAGCATTTT.

This clone was picked up one time. V and J are TRBV5-4 and TRBJ1-2; D not resolved. V lost 0 bases, J lost 4 bases, and 13 bases lay in between. The CDR3 covers 15 residues. Germline CDR1 and CDR2: SGHNT and YYREEE (reference sequence). CDR3 sequence reads: CASSLEWEWGYGYTF. CDR3 bases: TGTGCCAGCAGCTTGGAGTGGGAGTGGGGCTATGGCTACACCTTC. Using reference TRBV5-4 and TRBJ1-2 for the parts outside the CDR3, the full variable domain is ETGVTQSPTHLIKTRGQQVTLRCSSQSGHNTVSWYQQALGQGPQFIFQYYREEENGRGNFPPRFSGLQFPNYSSELNVNALELDDSALYLCASSLEWEWGYGYTFGSGTRLTVV.

V is TRBV9 and J is TRBJ2-7; 7 positions match TRBD1. The CDR3 totals 14 residues. Trimming removed 0 bases from V and 6 bases from J; junction bases left unmatched: 6. The germline V gene has CDR1 SGDLS and CDR2 YYNGEE. CDR3 region: CASSVDRGAGEQYF. In DNA, the CDR3 is TGTGCCAGCAGCGTAGACAGGGGTGCTGGCGAGCAGTACTTC.

The rearrangement links TRBV5-1 to TRBJ2-6; tentatively, D is TRBD1 (5 bases). V lost 2 bases and J lost 0, with 12 bases in between. Germline CDR1 reads SGHRS; CDR2 reads YFSETQ. The CDR3 loop spans 17 amino acids. The CDR3 loop is CASSFGHTNSGANVLTF. CDR3 bases: TGCGCCAGCAGCTTCGGACACACCAACTCTGGGGCCAACGTCCTGACTTTC.

In this sample, this clone turned up a few times. The chain is built from TRBV2 and TRBJ2-7; 12 nucleotides match TRBD2. The CDR3 runs to 13 residues. After removal of 8 bases from V and 2 bases from J, the junction contained 1 base not matched to a gene. From germline, CDR1 is SNHLY and CDR2 FYNNEI. The CDR3 reads CASGLAGTYEQYF. The CDR3 DNA sequence: TGTGCCAGCGGACTAGCGGGGACCTACGAGCAGTACTTC.

The genes are TRBV9 and TRBJ2-1, with TRBD2 identical over 8 bases. The trim removed 2 bases at V and 3 bases at J, leaving 4 bases unmatched. The germline V gene encodes CDR1 SGDLS and CDR2 YYNGEE. The CDR3 spans 15 residues. CDR3 residues: CASSVGLGVYNEQFF. In DNA, the CDR3 is TGTGCCAGCAGCGTGGGACTAGGCGTCTACAATGAGCAGTTCTTC. The variable domain in full, completed from reference TRBV9 and TRBJ2-1, reads DSGVTQTPKHLITATGQRVTLRCSPRSGDLSVYWYQQSLDQGLQFLIQYYNGEERAKGNILERFSAQQFPDLHSELNLSSLELGDSALYFCASSVGLGVYNEQFFGPGTRLTVL.

The CDR3, as DNA: TGTGCCAGCAGCTTAGCGCAGGGGGCCCACGAGCAGTACTTC. This translates into CASSLAQGAHEQYF. The chain joins TRBV7-2 to TRBJ2-7; TRBD1 matches at 8 bases. The trim removed 0 bases at V and 5 bases at J, leaving 3 bases unmatched. Per germline, CDR1 SGHTA and CDR2 FQGNSA. This CDR3 contains 14 residues.

The chain uses TRBV9 and TRBJ2-3; D call uncertain. The CDR3 has 13 residues. V was cut by 6 bases and J by 2 bases, with 10 bases left in between. Germline CDR1 SGDLS, CDR2 YYNGEE. CDR3 sequence: CASTQAPTDTQYF. The CDR3 nucleotides are TGTGCCAGCACCCAAGCCCCCACAGATACGCAGTATTTT.

The V gene is TRBV5-4, the J gene TRBJ2-3; a possible D gene is TRBD1 (5 bases). V lost 0 bases and J 1 base, leaving 9 bases between the germline ends. The CDR3 length is 15 residues. Germline V gene data show CDR1 as SGHNT and CDR2 as YYREEE (reference sequence). CDR3 sequence: CASSLEGARTDTQYF. In DNA form, the CDR3 reads TGTGCCAGCAGCTTGGAAGGGGCCCGCACAGATACGCAGTATTTT.

This sequence joins TRBV4-2 and TRBJ2-1; tentative D call: TRBD2 (5 bases). The V end was cut by 1 base, the J end by 6 bases, with 10 bases between. Looked up from germline, CDR1 is LGHNA and CDR2 is YNFKEQ. The CDR3 totals 14 residues. This CDR3 reads CASSQGLASNEQFF. DNA of the CDR3: TGTGCCAGCAGCCAAGGGCTAGCAAGCAATGAGCAGTTCTTC.

The chain couples TRBV19 to TRBJ1-2, with D possibly matching TRBD1 (5 bases). The CDR3 consists of 15 residues. Deletions cut 0 bases from V and 8 bases from J, with 16 bases between. Germline CDR1 is LNHDA and CDR2 is SQIVND (reference sequence). CDR3 sequence: CASSIDQASRVGYTF. Here the CDR3 DNA reads TGTGCCAGTAGTATAGATCAGGCGAGCAGGGTCGGCTACACCTTC.

This chain uses TRBV9 with TRBJ2-2; D gene uncertain. With 6 bases removed from V and 4 bases from J, the gap between germline ends came to 10 bases. This CDR3 is 13 amino acids long. Germline V gene lookup returns CDR1 SGDLS and CDR2 YYNGEE. The CDR3 DNA is TGTGCCAGCACCCGAGTACGCACCGGGGAGCTGTTTTTT. Translation gives CASTRVRTGELFF. Drawing the rest from reference TRBV9 and TRBJ2-2, the complete variable domain is DSGVTQTPKHLITATGQRVTLRCSPRSGDLSVYWYQQSLDQGLQFLIQYYNGEERAKGNILERFSAQQFPDLHSELNLSSLELGDSALYFCASTRVRTGELFFGEGSRLTVL.